These T cell receptor beta chains were read from a single sample in a study of T cell responses to AZD1222 COVID-19 vaccine. The table came from immunoSEQ multiplex PCR; TCRdb's copy has only in-frame clones and leaves some out. The table lists tens of thousands of clones, 90% of them singletons, with approximately 5% in the top ten. Sequencing used peripheral blood, obtained 28 days after the second AZD1222 dose. Receptor source: an adult who received the AZD1222 COVID-19 vaccine. The CDR3 runs from the conserved cysteine through the conserved F or W. Each record gives: V gene, clone size, J gene, D gene, CDR3 DNA, CDR3 protein. A D gene is named only where the DNA matches it firmly. The size of a clone is reported for some rows only, either as once, few or many, or as a class for expanded clones.

v_call: TRBV2; clone_size: few; j_call: TRBJ1-1; d_call: .; cdr3_nt: TGTGCCAGCAACGCGGGGAACACTGAAGCTTTCTTT; cdr3_aa: CASNAGNTEAFF
v_call: TRBV7-4; clone_size: .; j_call: TRBJ1-4; d_call: .; cdr3_nt: TGTGCCAGCACCCTCCGGATTACTAATGAAAAACTGTTTTTT; cdr3_aa: CASTLRITNEKLFF
v_call: TRBV2; clone_size: .; j_call: TRBJ2-2; d_call: .; cdr3_nt: TGTGCCAGCAGTGCCAGGGGTTCTTCGAACACCGGGGAGCTGTTTTTT; cdr3_aa: CASSARGSSNTGELFF
v_call: TRBV11-2; clone_size: once; j_call: TRBJ1-1; d_call: TRBD1; cdr3_nt: TGTGCCAGCAGCCTGGATGGACAGGGAACGGCTTTCTTT; cdr3_aa: CASSLDGQGTAFF
v_call: TRBV5-3; clone_size: .; j_call: TRBJ2-7; d_call: TRBD2; cdr3_nt: TGTGCCGGGGTACTAGCGGGGGACTACGAGCAGTACTTC; cdr3_aa: CAGVLAGDYEQYF
v_call: TRBV5-1; clone_size: once; j_call: TRBJ2-6; d_call: TRBD1; cdr3_nt: TGCGCCAGCAGCTTTGAGACAGGGGCTGGGGCCAACGTCCTGACTTTC; cdr3_aa: CASSFETGAGANVLTF
v_call: TRBV7-7; clone_size: .; j_call: TRBJ2-1; d_call: .; cdr3_nt: TGTGCTAGCACCCCAAAGACGGGCGGGGATGCGAATGAGCAGTTCTTC; cdr3_aa: CASTPKTGGDANEQFF
v_call: TRBV27; clone_size: .; j_call: TRBJ2-3; d_call: .; cdr3_nt: TGTGCCAGCAGTTCGCCGGGACTTAGCACAGATACGCAGTATTTT; cdr3_aa: CASSSPGLSTDTQYF
v_call: TRBV19; clone_size: .; j_call: TRBJ2-2; d_call: .; cdr3_nt: TGTGCCAGTAGTATAGTAGGGTTCGGCACCGGGGAGCTGTTTTTT; cdr3_aa: CASSIVGFGTGELFF
v_call: TRBV4-3; clone_size: .; j_call: TRBJ2-3; d_call: TRBD2; cdr3_nt: TGCGCCAGCAGCCACGGGACTAGCTCCGGTGCAGATACGCAGTATTTT; cdr3_aa: CASSHGTSSGADTQYF
v_call: TRBV5-1; clone_size: few; j_call: TRBJ2-4; d_call: .; cdr3_nt: TGCGCCAGCAGCTTGGCTATGATCTCGTCCAAAAACATTCAGTACTTC; cdr3_aa: CASSLAMISSKNIQYF
v_call: TRBV5-1; clone_size: .; j_call: TRBJ2-2; d_call: .; cdr3_nt: TGCGCCAGCAGCTTAGGGGTCACCACGAACACCGGGGAGCTGTTTTTT; cdr3_aa: CASSLGVTTNTGELFF
v_call: TRBV12-3/TRBV12-4; clone_size: .; j_call: TRBJ1-6; d_call: TRBD1; cdr3_nt: TGTGCCAGCAGGACAGGGGGCCGCTCACCCCTCCACTTT; cdr3_aa: CASRTGGRSPLHF
v_call: TRBV27; clone_size: .; j_call: TRBJ1-5; d_call: .; cdr3_nt: TGTGCCAGCAGTCGCTTCGACGGGAGCAATCAGCCCCAGCATTTT; cdr3_aa: CASSRFDGSNQPQHF
v_call: TRBV6-1; clone_size: medium-sized; j_call: TRBJ1-6; d_call: TRBD1; cdr3_nt: TGTGCCAGCAGTGCACCTCGGGACAGAATAATCAATTCACCCCTCCACTTT; cdr3_aa: CASSAPRDRIINSPLHF
v_call: TRBV9; clone_size: .; j_call: TRBJ2-7; d_call: .; cdr3_nt: TGTGCCAGCAGCGTAGTATCGGACCCCTCAGCCGAGCAGTACTTC; cdr3_aa: CASSVVSDPSAEQYF
v_call: TRBV5-1; clone_size: .; j_call: TRBJ2-1; d_call: .; cdr3_nt: TGCGCCAGCAGCTTGAATGTTGAGCAGTTCTTC; cdr3_aa: CASSLNVEQFF
v_call: TRBV18; clone_size: .; j_call: TRBJ1-4; d_call: .; cdr3_nt: TGTGCCAGCTCACTGATATCTAATGAAAAACTGTTTTTT; cdr3_aa: CASSLISNEKLFF
v_call: TRBV30; clone_size: .; j_call: TRBJ2-5; d_call: TRBD2; cdr3_nt: TGTGCCTGGATGGGTCGCCGGGAGGGGACCCAGTACTTC; cdr3_aa: CAWMGRREGTQYF
v_call: TRBV23-1; clone_size: .; j_call: TRBJ1-1; d_call: .; cdr3_nt: TGCGCCAGCAGTCGCGGTTCCGGATCCAATGGGAACACTGAAGCTTTCTTT; cdr3_aa: CASSRGSGSNGNTEAFF
v_call: TRBV19; clone_size: .; j_call: TRBJ2-1; d_call: .; cdr3_nt: TGTGCCAGCCAGCCCATGGCGGGGCCCTACAATGAGCAGTTCTTC; cdr3_aa: CASQPMAGPYNEQFF
v_call: TRBV28; clone_size: .; j_call: TRBJ1-4; d_call: TRBD1; cdr3_nt: TGTGCCTCCTTAACAGGGGAATATGAAAAACTGTTTTTT; cdr3_aa: CASLTGEYEKLFF
v_call: TRBV18; clone_size: .; j_call: TRBJ1-4; d_call: .; cdr3_nt: TGTGCCAGCTCACTGCAAAGGACGGACTCTGAAAAACTGTTTTTT; cdr3_aa: CASSLQRTDSEKLFF
v_call: TRBV6-5; clone_size: .; j_call: TRBJ1-2; d_call: .; cdr3_nt: TGTGCCAGCAGTTACTCAGGGTATGGCTACACCTTC; cdr3_aa: CASSYSGYGYTF
v_call: TRBV19; clone_size: .; j_call: TRBJ1-5; d_call: .; cdr3_nt: TGTGCCAGTAGTATAGACGTTAAAAAGGGGGTGAGCAATCAGCCCCAGCATTTT; cdr3_aa: CASSIDVKKGVSNQPQHF
v_call: TRBV7-7; clone_size: .; j_call: TRBJ2-5; d_call: .; cdr3_nt: TGTGCTAGCAGCTTAGTGATCGAGGCCCAAGAGACCCAGTACTTC; cdr3_aa: CASSLVIEAQETQYF
v_call: TRBV24-1; clone_size: .; j_call: TRBJ2-1; d_call: TRBD2; cdr3_nt: TGTGCCTCACAGCGGGGGGGGTACAATGAGCAGTTCTTC; cdr3_aa: CASQRGGYNEQFF
v_call: TRBV2; clone_size: .; j_call: TRBJ1-4; d_call: .; cdr3_nt: TGTGCCAGCAAAGGACAGAATGAAAAACTGTTTTTT; cdr3_aa: CASKGQNEKLFF
v_call: TRBV5-1; clone_size: .; j_call: TRBJ1-2; d_call: TRBD1; cdr3_nt: TGCGCCAGCAGCATTGACAGGGATCCCTATGGCTACACCTTC; cdr3_aa: CASSIDRDPYGYTF
v_call: TRBV18; clone_size: .; j_call: TRBJ1-1; d_call: .; cdr3_nt: TGTGCCAGCTCTCTTACAAGGAACACTGAAGCTTTCTTT; cdr3_aa: CASSLTRNTEAFF
v_call: TRBV6-6; clone_size: .; j_call: TRBJ1-5; d_call: .; cdr3_nt: TGTGCCAGCAGCAGAGGAGGGACATCTAGCAATCAGCCCCAGCATTTT; cdr3_aa: CASSRGGTSSNQPQHF
v_call: TRBV28; clone_size: .; j_call: TRBJ2-3; d_call: .; cdr3_nt: TGTGCCAGCAAGGGCGGTACAGATACGCAGTATTTT; cdr3_aa: CASKGGTDTQYF
v_call: TRBV18; clone_size: .; j_call: TRBJ2-5; d_call: .; cdr3_nt: TGTGCCAGCTCACCACCGGAGCCGCAAGAGACCCAGTACTTC; cdr3_aa: CASSPPEPQETQYF
v_call: TRBV10-3; clone_size: .; j_call: TRBJ1-2; d_call: TRBD1; cdr3_nt: TGTGCCATCAGTGAGTCTGGGGCAGGGGGCGCATCTCGGGTGAGCGGCTACACCTTC; cdr3_aa: CAISESGAGGASRVSGYTF
v_call: TRBV5-1; clone_size: .; j_call: TRBJ2-1; d_call: TRBD1; cdr3_nt: TGCGCCAGCAGCTGGACAGGGAGCTCCTACAATGAGCAGTTCTTC; cdr3_aa: CASSWTGSSYNEQFF
v_call: TRBV27; clone_size: .; j_call: TRBJ1-4; d_call: TRBD1; cdr3_nt: TGTGCCAGCAGTTCACCCGGGACAGGGGGAAAACTGTTTTTT; cdr3_aa: CASSSPGTGGKLFF
v_call: TRBV27; clone_size: once; j_call: TRBJ1-1; d_call: .; cdr3_nt: TGTGCCAGCAGTTTATGGTCCCCAGGGGATGACACTGAAGCTTTCTTT; cdr3_aa: CASSLWSPGDDTEAFF
v_call: TRBV27; clone_size: .; j_call: TRBJ1-2; d_call: .; cdr3_nt: TGTGCCAGCAGTTTATCGGGAGGAGGAGGCTACACCTTC; cdr3_aa: CASSLSGGGGYTF
v_call: TRBV5-6; clone_size: .; j_call: TRBJ2-4; d_call: .; cdr3_nt: TGTGCCAGCAGCGTAATATCCCAATCGTCTGTAGCCAAAAACATTCAGTACTTC; cdr3_aa: CASSVISQSSVAKNIQYF
v_call: TRBV6-5; clone_size: medium-sized; j_call: TRBJ1-6; d_call: .; cdr3_nt: TGTGCCAGTGGCCCCTCCTATAATTCACCCCTCCACTTT; cdr3_aa: CASGPSYNSPLHF
v_call: TRBV28; clone_size: .; j_call: TRBJ2-7; d_call: .; cdr3_nt: TGTGCCAGCAGCACCCAGGAGGAGGGTCGTAGCGAGCAGTACTTC; cdr3_aa: CASSTQEEGRSEQYF
v_call: TRBV9; clone_size: once; j_call: TRBJ1-1; d_call: .; cdr3_nt: TGTGCCAGCAGCGTAGGGCAGGGAAGGGTTGAAGCTTTCTTT; cdr3_aa: CASSVGQGRVEAFF
v_call: TRBV19; clone_size: .; j_call: TRBJ2-2; d_call: TRBD2; cdr3_nt: TGTGCCAGTACCCAAAAGGAACTAGCGGGCTCGGGGACCGGGGAGCTGTTTTTT; cdr3_aa: CASTQKELAGSGTGELFF